Listed below are T cell receptor beta chains from one sample, sequenced in a study of cytomegalovirus exposure and HLA in healthy donors. Repertoires were generated with immunoSEQ multiplex PCR, while TCRdb's copy carries only in-frame clones and drops some. The sample lists about 180,000 clones, 80% to 85% occurring once. The sample was PBMCs. Receptors originate from a woman under 40 in good health and CMV-seronegative. Both conserved end residues are part of each CDR3. Fields, in order: clone size, J gene, D gene, V gene, CDR3 protein, CDR3 DNA. D genes are given only for firm matches. Part of the rows lack a size; the others show once, few, many or a class for expanded clones.

abundance: -
j_gene: TRBJ1-4
d_gene: TRBD1
v_gene: TRBV10-2
CDR3aa: CASSAGGDEKLFF
CDR3nt: TGCGCCAGCAGTGCAGGGGGCGATGAAAAACTGTTTTTT

abundance: -
j_gene: TRBJ2-3
d_gene: -
v_gene: TRBV4-1
CDR3aa: CASSQRPSTDTQYF
CDR3nt: TGCGCCAGCAGCCAGCGGCCTAGCACAGATACGCAGTATTTT

abundance: -
j_gene: TRBJ1-5
d_gene: -
v_gene: TRBV19
CDR3aa: CASSLQGSQPQHF
CDR3nt: TGTGCCAGTAGTCTCCAGGGTAGTCAGCCCCAGCATTTT

abundance: -
j_gene: TRBJ1-2
d_gene: TRBD1
v_gene: TRBV11-2
CDR3aa: CASSVGTGGHGYTF
CDR3nt: TGTGCCAGCAGCGTGGGGACAGGGGGACATGGCTACACCTTC

abundance: -
j_gene: TRBJ2-4
d_gene: -
v_gene: TRBV11-2
CDR3aa: CASSLPGVTKNSQYF
CDR3nt: TGTGCCAGCAGCTTACCAGGGGTTACCAAAAACAGTCAGTACTTC

abundance: -
j_gene: TRBJ1-1
d_gene: TRBD1
v_gene: TRBV19
CDR3aa: CASSRTGSSTEAFF
CDR3nt: TGTGCCAGTAGTAGGACAGGGAGTAGTACTGAAGCTTTCTTT

abundance: -
j_gene: TRBJ1-1
d_gene: -
v_gene: TRBV5-1
CDR3aa: CASSFSGVTEAFF
CDR3nt: TGCGCCAGCAGCTTCTCAGGGGTTACTGAAGCTTTCTTT

abundance: -
j_gene: TRBJ2-7
d_gene: TRBD2
v_gene: TRBV18
CDR3aa: CASSQTGLTYEQYF
CDR3nt: TGTGCCAGCTCACAAACGGGACTAACCTACGAGCAGTACTTC

abundance: few
j_gene: TRBJ2-4
d_gene: -
v_gene: TRBV10-2
CDR3aa: CASFSGLAKNIQYF
CDR3nt: TGCGCCAGCTTCTCAGGGTTAGCCAAAAACATTCAGTACTTC

abundance: -
j_gene: TRBJ2-1
d_gene: -
v_gene: TRBV19
CDR3aa: CASSTSLTGVEQFF
CDR3nt: TGTGCCAGTAGTACGTCTCTGACGGGAGTTGAGCAGTTCTTC

abundance: -
j_gene: TRBJ2-5
d_gene: -
v_gene: TRBV7-2
CDR3aa: CASSFSAPGSSQYF
CDR3nt: TGTGCCAGCAGCTTTTCAGCCCCGGGATCGAGCCAGTACTTC

abundance: -
j_gene: TRBJ2-3
d_gene: TRBD2
v_gene: TRBV5-1
CDR3aa: CASSFLSGGTDTQYF
CDR3nt: TGCGCCAGCAGCTTTCTTAGCGGGGGCACAGATACGCAGTATTTT

abundance: -
j_gene: TRBJ1-3
d_gene: -
v_gene: TRBV6-1
CDR3aa: CASSESGEGGNTIYF
CDR3nt: TGTGCCAGCAGTGAAAGCGGGGAAGGTGGAAACACCATATATTTT

abundance: -
j_gene: TRBJ2-5
d_gene: TRBD1
v_gene: TRBV18
CDR3aa: CASSPGTGETQYF
CDR3nt: TGTGCCAGCTCACCGGGGACAGGAGAGACCCAGTACTTC

abundance: -
j_gene: TRBJ2-3
d_gene: TRBD1
v_gene: TRBV10-3
CDR3aa: CAISEQQGGTDTQYF
CDR3nt: TGTGCCATCAGTGAACAGCAGGGGGGCACAGATACGCAGTATTTT

abundance: -
j_gene: TRBJ2-7
d_gene: -
v_gene: TRBV7-8
CDR3aa: CASSPFGRVDEQYF
CDR3nt: TGTGCCAGCAGCCCCTTCGGCAGGGTTGACGAGCAGTACTTC

abundance: -
j_gene: TRBJ2-1
d_gene: TRBD1
v_gene: TRBV5-5
CDR3aa: CASSWGWTGAGDEQFF
CDR3nt: TGTGCCAGCAGCTGGGGATGGACAGGGGCTGGAGATGAGCAGTTCTTC

abundance: -
j_gene: TRBJ2-1
d_gene: -
v_gene: TRBV5-1
CDR3aa: CASSVVRGNEQFF
CDR3nt: TGCGCCAGCAGTGTTGTAAGGGGGAACGAGCAGTTCTTC

abundance: -
j_gene: TRBJ2-7
d_gene: -
v_gene: TRBV6-1
CDR3aa: CASSEARGSPSYEQYF
CDR3nt: TGTGCCAGCAGTGAAGCAAGAGGCAGTCCCTCCTACGAGCAGTACTTC

abundance: -
j_gene: TRBJ2-1
d_gene: -
v_gene: TRBV4-1
CDR3aa: CASSQDLRVSYNEQFF
CDR3nt: TGCGCCAGCAGCCAAGATCTGAGGGTGTCCTACAATGAGCAGTTCTTC

abundance: once
j_gene: TRBJ1-5
d_gene: -
v_gene: TRBV12-5
CDR3aa: CASGSLERARSNQPQHF
CDR3nt: TGTGCTAGTGGTTCCCTCGAGCGGGCTAGGAGCAATCAGCCCCAGCATTTT

abundance: few
j_gene: TRBJ2-3
d_gene: TRBD2
v_gene: TRBV4-2
CDR3aa: CASSPTSGNTDTQYF
CDR3nt: TGTGCCAGCAGCCCAACTAGCGGGAATACAGATACGCAGTATTTT

abundance: -
j_gene: TRBJ2-6
d_gene: -
v_gene: TRBV5-1
CDR3aa: CASSLGHRSGANGLTF
CDR3nt: TGCGCCAGCAGCTTGGGACATCGCTCTGGGGCCAACGGCCTGACTTTC

abundance: -
j_gene: TRBJ2-3
d_gene: -
v_gene: TRBV6-1
CDR3aa: CASSEDALIIPTDTQYF
CDR3nt: TGTGCCAGCAGTGAAGACGCACTAATTATACCCACAGATACGCAGTATTTT

abundance: -
j_gene: TRBJ2-2
d_gene: -
v_gene: TRBV25-1
CDR3aa: CASSEYGQGIVWTGELFF
CDR3nt: TGTGCCAGCAGTGAATATGGGCAGGGGATAGTATGGACCGGGGAGCTGTTTTTT

abundance: -
j_gene: TRBJ2-5
d_gene: TRBD1
v_gene: TRBV11-2
CDR3aa: CASSPDRVGETQYF
CDR3nt: TGTGCCAGCAGCCCGGACAGGGTAGGGGAGACCCAGTACTTC

abundance: -
j_gene: TRBJ2-2
d_gene: -
v_gene: TRBV21-1
CDR3aa: CASSKEGQNTGELFF
CDR3nt: TGTGCCAGCAGCAAAGAAGGACAGAACACCGGGGAGCTGTTTTTT

abundance: -
j_gene: TRBJ2-6
d_gene: -
v_gene: TRBV7-9
CDR3aa: CASTNSGPNVLTF
CDR3nt: TGTGCCAGCACCAACTCTGGGCCCAACGTCCTGACTTTC

abundance: few
j_gene: TRBJ2-1
d_gene: -
v_gene: TRBV27
CDR3aa: CASSTFGNEQFF
CDR3nt: TGTGCCAGCAGTACCTTCGGCAATGAGCAGTTCTTC

abundance: -
j_gene: TRBJ1-3
d_gene: -
v_gene: TRBV7-6
CDR3aa: CASSGLAGNTIYF
CDR3nt: TGTGCCTCGTCGGGGTTGGCTGGAAACACCATATATTTT

abundance: -
j_gene: TRBJ2-3
d_gene: TRBD2
v_gene: TRBV10-3
CDR3aa: CATSTGTNTDTQYF
CDR3nt: TGTGCCACGTCGACCGGGACTAACACAGATACGCAGTATTTT

abundance: -
j_gene: TRBJ2-7
d_gene: -
v_gene: TRBV10-2
CDR3aa: CASSESAGRYEQYF
CDR3nt: TGCGCCAGCAGTGAGTCGGCAGGGCGCTACGAGCAGTACTTC

abundance: -
j_gene: TRBJ1-2
d_gene: -
v_gene: TRBV19
CDR3aa: CASSFRRDYGYTF
CDR3nt: TGTGCCAGTAGTTTCCGGCGGGACTATGGCTACACCTTC